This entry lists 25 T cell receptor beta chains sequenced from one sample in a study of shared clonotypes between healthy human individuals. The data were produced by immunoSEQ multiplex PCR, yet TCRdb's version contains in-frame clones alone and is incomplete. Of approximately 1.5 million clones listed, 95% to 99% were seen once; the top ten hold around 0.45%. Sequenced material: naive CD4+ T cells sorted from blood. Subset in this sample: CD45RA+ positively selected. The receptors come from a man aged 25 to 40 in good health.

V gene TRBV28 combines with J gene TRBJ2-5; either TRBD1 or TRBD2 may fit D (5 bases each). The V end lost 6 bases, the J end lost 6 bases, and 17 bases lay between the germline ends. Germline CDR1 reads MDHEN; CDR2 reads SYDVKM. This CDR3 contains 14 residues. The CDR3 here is CASSSLGVWKTQYF. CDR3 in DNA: TGTGCCAGCAGCTCCCTGGGGGTGTGGAAGACCCAGTACTTC.

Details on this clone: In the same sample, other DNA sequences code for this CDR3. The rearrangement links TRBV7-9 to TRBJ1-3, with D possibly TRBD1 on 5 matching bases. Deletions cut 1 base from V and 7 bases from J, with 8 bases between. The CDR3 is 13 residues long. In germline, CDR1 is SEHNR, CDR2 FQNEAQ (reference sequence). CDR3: CASSLVEGNTIYF. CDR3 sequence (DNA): TGTGCCAGCAGCTTAGTGGAGGGGAACACCATATATTTT.

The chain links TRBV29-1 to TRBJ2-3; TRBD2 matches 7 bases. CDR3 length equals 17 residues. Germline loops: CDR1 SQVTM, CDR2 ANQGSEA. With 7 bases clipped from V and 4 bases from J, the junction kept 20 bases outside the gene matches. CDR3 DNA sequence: TGCAGCGGGTCCCTCCGGGTTTTTGCGGGAGCCCCAGATACGCAGTATTTT. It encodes CSGSLRVFAGAPDTQYF.

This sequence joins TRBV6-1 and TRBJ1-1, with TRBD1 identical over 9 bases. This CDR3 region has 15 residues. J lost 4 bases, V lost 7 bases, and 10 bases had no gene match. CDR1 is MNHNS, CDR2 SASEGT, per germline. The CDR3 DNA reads TGTGCCAGCATGCCGGGACAGGGCTCGGGCACTGAAGCTTTCTTT. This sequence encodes CASMPGQGSGTEAFF.

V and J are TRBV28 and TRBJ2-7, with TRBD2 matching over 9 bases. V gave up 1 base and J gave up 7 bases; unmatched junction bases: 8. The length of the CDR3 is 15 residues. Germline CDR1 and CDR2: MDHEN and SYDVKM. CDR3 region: CASSLYSSGIREQYF. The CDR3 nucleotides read TGTGCCAGCAGTTTATACTCTAGCGGGATAAGGGAGCAGTACTTC.

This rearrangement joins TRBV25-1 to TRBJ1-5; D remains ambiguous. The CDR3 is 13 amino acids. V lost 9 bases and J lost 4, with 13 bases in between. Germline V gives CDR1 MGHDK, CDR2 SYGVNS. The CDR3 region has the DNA TGTGCCAGTTCAGGTGGTCTTAATCAGCCCCAGCATTTT. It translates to CASSGGLNQPQHF. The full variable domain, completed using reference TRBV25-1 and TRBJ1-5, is EADIYQTPRYLVIGTGKKITLECSQTMGHDKMYWYQQDPGMELHLIHYSYGVNSTEKGDLSSESTVSRIRTEHFPLTLESARPSHTSQYLCASSGGLNQPQHFGDGTRLSIL.

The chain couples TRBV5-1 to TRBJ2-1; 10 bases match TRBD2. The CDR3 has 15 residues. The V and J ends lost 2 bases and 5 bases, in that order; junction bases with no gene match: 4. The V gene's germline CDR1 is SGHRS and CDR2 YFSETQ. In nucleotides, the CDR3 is TGCGCCAGCAGCTTAAAGCGGGAGGGCCACAATGAGCAGTTCTTC. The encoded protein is CASSLKREGHNEQFF.

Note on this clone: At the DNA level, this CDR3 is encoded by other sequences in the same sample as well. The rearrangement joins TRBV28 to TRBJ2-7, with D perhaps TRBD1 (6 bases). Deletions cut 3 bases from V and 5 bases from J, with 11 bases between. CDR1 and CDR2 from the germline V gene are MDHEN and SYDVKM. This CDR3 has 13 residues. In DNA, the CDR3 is TGTGCCAGCAGTTTGTTGGGGGCCCACGAGCAGTACTTC. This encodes CASSLLGAHEQYF.

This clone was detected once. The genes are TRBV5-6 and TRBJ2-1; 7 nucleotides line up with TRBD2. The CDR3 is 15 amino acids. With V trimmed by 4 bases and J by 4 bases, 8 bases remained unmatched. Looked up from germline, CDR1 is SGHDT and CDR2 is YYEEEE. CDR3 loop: CASSHSRESYNEQFF. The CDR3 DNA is TGTGCCAGCAGCCACTCGCGGGAGAGTTACAATGAGCAGTTCTTC.

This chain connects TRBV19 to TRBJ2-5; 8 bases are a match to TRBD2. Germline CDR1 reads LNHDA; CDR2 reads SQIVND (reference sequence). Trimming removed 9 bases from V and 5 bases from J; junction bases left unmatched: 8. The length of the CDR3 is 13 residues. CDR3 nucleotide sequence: TGTGCCAGCCCCCGGGAGGGGGGGGAGACCCAGTACTTC. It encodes CASPREGGETQYF.

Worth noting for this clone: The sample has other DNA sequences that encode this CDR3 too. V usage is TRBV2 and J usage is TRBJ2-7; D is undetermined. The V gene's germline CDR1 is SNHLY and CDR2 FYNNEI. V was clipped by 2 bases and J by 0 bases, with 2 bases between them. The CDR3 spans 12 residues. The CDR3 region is CASSESSYEQYF. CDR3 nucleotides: TGTGCCAGCAGTGAAAGCTCCTACGAGCAGTACTTC.

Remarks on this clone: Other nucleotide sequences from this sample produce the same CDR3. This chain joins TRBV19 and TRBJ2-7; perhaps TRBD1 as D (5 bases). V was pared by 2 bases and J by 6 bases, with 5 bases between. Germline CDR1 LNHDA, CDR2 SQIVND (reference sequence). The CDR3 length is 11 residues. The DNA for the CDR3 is TGTGCCAGTAGTATAAGGGGCGAGCAGTACTTC. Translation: CASSIRGEQYF.

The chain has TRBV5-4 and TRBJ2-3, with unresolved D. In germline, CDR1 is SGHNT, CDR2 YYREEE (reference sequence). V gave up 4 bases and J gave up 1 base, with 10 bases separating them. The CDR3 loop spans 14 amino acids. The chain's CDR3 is CASSLGPGTDTQYF. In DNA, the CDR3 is TGTGCCAGCAGCCTTGGGCCTGGCACAGATACGCAGTATTTT.

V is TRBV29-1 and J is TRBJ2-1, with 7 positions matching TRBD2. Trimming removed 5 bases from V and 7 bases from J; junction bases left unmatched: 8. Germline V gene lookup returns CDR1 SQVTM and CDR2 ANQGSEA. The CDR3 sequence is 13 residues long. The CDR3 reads CSVRSSGRNEQFF. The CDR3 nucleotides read TGCAGCGTTCGCTCCTCCGGGAGGAATGAGCAGTTCTTC.

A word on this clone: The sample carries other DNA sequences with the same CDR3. Here the CDR3 reads CASSSGPQETQYF. CDR3 DNA sequence: TGTGCCAGCAGCTCAGGCCCTCAAGAGACCCAGTACTTC. The rearrangement uses TRBV5-5 and TRBJ2-5, with D unresolved. CDR3 size: 13 residues. Germline CDR1 reads SGHKS; CDR2 reads YYEKEE (reference sequence). Trimming removed 3 bases from V and 2 bases from J, with 8 bases in between.

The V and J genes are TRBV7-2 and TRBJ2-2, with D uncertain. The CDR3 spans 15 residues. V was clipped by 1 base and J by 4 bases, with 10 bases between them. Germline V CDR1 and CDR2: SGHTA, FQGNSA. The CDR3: CASSLVQTRTGELFF. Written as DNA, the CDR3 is TGTGCCAGCAGCTTAGTCCAGACACGCACCGGGGAGCTGTTTTTT.

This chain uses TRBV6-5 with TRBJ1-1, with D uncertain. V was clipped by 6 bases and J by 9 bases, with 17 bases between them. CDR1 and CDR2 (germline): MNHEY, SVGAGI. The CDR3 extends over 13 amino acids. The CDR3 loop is CASRLDGSLQAFF. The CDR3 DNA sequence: TGTGCCAGCAGGCTAGACGGAAGCCTGCAAGCTTTCTTT.

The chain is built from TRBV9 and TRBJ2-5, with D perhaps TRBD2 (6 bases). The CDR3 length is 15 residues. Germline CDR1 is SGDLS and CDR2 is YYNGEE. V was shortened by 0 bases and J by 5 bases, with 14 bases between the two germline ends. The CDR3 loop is CASSVGVGGGETQYF. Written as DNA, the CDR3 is TGTGCCAGCAGCGTAGGGGTGGGAGGAGGTGAGACCCAGTACTTC.

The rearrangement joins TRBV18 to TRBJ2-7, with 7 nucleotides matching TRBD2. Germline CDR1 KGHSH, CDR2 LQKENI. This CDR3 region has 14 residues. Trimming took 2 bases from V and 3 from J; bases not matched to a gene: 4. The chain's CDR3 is CASSPAGDYYEQYF. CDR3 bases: TGTGCCAGCTCACCAGCGGGGGATTACTACGAGCAGTACTTC.

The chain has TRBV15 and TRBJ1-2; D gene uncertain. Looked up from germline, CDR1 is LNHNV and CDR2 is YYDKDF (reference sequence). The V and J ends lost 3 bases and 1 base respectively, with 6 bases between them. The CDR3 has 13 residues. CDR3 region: CATSRNSNYGYTF. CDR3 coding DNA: TGTGCCACCAGCAGGAACAGTAACTATGGCTACACCTTC.

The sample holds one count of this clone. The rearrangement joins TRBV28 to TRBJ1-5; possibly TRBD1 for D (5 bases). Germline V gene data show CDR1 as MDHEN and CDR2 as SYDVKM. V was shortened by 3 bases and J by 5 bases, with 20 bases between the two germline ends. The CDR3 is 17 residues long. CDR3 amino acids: CASSFGSRWAGDQPQHF. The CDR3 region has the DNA TGTGCCAGCAGTTTCGGATCTCGCTGGGCGGGGGATCAGCCCCAGCATTTT.

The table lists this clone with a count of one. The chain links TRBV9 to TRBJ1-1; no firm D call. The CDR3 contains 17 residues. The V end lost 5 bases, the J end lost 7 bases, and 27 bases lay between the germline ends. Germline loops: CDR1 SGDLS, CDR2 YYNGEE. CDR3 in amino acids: CASSPSPTDYVNGEAFF. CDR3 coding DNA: TGTGCCAGCAGTCCTAGCCCAACAGATTACGTAAACGGTGAAGCTTTCTTT.

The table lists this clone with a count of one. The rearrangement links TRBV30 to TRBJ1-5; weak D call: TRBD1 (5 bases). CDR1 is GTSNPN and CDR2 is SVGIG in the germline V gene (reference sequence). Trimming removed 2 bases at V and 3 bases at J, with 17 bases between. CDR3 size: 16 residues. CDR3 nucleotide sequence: TGTGCCTGGAGTTTCTCGCTAGACAGTCCCAATCAGCCCCAGCATTTT. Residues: CAWSFSLDSPNQPQHF.

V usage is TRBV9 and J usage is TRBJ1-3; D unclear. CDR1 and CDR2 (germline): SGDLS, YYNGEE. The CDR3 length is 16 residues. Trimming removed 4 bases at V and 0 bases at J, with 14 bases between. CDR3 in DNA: TGTGCCAGCAGCTCTCCCTCGGGGTCCTCTGGAAACACCATATATTTT. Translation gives CASSSPSGSSGNTIYF.

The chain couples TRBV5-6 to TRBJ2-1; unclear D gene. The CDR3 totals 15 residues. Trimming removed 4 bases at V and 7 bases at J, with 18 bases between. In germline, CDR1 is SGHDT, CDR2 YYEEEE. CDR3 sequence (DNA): TGTGCCAGCAGCCAGTTGTTAGGGCCGCGGAATGAGCAGTTCTTC. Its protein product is CASSQLLGPRNEQFF.